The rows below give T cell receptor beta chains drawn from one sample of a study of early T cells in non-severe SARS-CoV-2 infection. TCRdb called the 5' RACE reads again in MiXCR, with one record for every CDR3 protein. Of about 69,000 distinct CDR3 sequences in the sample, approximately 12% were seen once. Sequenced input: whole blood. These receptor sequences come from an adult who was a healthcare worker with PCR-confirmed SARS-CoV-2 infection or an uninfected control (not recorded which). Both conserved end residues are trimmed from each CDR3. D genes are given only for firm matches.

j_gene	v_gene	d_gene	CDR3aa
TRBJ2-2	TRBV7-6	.	ASSLVGSPNTGELF
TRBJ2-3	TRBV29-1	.	SVEGDLTDTQY
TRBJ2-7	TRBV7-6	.	ASSLYREGEQY
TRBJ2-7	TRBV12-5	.	ASGFPEGEQY
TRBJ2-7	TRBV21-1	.	ASSKINIFFEQY
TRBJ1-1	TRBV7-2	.	ASSLRQGTEAF
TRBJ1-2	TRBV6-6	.	ASSYSGYGYT
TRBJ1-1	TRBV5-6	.	ASSRGLRENSEAF
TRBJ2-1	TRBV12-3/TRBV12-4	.	ASSLSNEQF
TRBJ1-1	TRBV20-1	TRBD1	SARQGLNTEAF
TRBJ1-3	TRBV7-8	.	ASSSRVVGSGNTIY
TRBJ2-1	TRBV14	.	ASRAGRGAYNEQF
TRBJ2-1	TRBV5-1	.	ASSLGQPSYNEQF
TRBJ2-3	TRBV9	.	ASSLYDSTDTQY
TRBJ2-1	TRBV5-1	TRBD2	ASASGGADNEQF
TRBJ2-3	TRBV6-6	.	ASSYSGGTSTDTQY
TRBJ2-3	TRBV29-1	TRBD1	SVSTGTGLADTQY
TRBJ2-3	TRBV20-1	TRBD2	SARSDRLAGGLGPQY
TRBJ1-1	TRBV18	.	ASSPGQPTNTEAF
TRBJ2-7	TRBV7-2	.	ASSLAGTPPYEQY
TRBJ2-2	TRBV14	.	ASSQVGIPTGELF
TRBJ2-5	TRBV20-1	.	SLPREGFGQETQY
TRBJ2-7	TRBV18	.	ASSPGLQTDPYEQY
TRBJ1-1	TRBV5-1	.	ASSLARGNTEAF
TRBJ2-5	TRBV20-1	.	SAGVSFQETQY
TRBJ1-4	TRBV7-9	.	ASSNNEKLF
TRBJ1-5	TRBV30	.	AWSVPGLTNGPQH
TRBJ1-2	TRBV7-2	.	ASGYRVVSLDGYT
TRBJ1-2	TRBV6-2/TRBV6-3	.	ASSSPRVVYGYT
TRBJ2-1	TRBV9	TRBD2	ASSPGLAGVIYNEQF
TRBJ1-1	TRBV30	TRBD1	AERQGATEAF
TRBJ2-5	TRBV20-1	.	SARKANQETQY
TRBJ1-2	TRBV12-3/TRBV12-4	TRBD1	AIRGQGAANYGYT
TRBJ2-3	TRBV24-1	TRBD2	ATSDIAGTTDTQY
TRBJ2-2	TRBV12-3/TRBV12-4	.	ASSLEFGELF
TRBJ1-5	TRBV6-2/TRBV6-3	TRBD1	ASSTDRGDNQPQH
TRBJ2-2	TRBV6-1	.	ASRIASGNTGELF
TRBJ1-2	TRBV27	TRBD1	ASSNRGPRGYT
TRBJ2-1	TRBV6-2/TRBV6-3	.	ASTRGRGYNEQF
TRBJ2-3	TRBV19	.	ASSSVWGTSTDTQY
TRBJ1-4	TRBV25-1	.	ASSDPGYNEKLF
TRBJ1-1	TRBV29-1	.	SAERSDTEAF
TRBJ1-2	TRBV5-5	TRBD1	ASSFAQGPYGYT
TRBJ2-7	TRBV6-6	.	ASNRGSAYEQY
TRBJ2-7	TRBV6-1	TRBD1	ASSEQQGSYEQY